The 13 T cell receptor beta chains given below trace back to one sample, sequenced in a study of tumor-infiltrating lymphocytes in primary liver carcinoma. Making TCR beta cDNA involved 400 to 600 ng total RNA and a constant-region primer. It was through three nested multiplex PCR rounds of slightly modified ARM-PCR that TCR beta libraries arose. The study ran its first two PCR rounds for roughly 11 cycles each, using TRBV1-TRBV30 forward primers and a C-beta reverse primer. TCRdb ran MiXCR on the multiplex PCR reads and lists one entry per CDR3 protein. The sample lists over 100,000 distinct CDR3 sequences, under 70% occurring once. Joint extraction of RNA and DNA used roughly 18-34 mg of bulk tissue that was unsorted. Source material: tumor-adjacent normal liver tissue. The receptors come from a woman aged 60 to 75 with primary liver carcinoma and hepatitis B virus infection.

Details on this clonotype: This may arise from a read error, as a much more abundant clone is one base away. The CDR3 region is CASCETLPGGAANTGELFF. The CDR3 nucleotides read TGTGCCAGCTGTGAAACCCTTCCCGGGGGCGCCGCGAACACCGGGGAGCTGTTTTTT. The chain has TRBV6-1 and TRBJ2-2; D may be TRBD1 or TRBD2 (6 bases each). This CDR3 spans 19 amino acids. Germline V gene data show CDR1 as MNHNS and CDR2 as SASEGT.

A note on this clonotype: Just one base apart from a much larger clone, this may be a read error. The chain employs TRBV12-3 or TRBV12-4 and TRBJ1-1, with D unresolved. The CDR3 sequence is 13 residues long. CDR3 DNA: TGTGTCAGCAGTTCCCGCGAGGGCACTGAAGCTTTCTTT. It translates to CVSSSREGTEAFF.

There are many counts of this clonotype. The junction and the germline gene differ at one end; a read error may be behind it. The CDR3 nucleotides are TGCAGCGTCCATCCCAGGGACAGGGGGGTGAACGCTGAAGCTTTCTTT. This sequence encodes CSVHPRDRGVNAEAFF. The genes are TRBV29-1 and TRBJ1-1, with 11 bases aligning to TRBD1. The CDR3 extends over 16 amino acids. CDR1 is SQVTM, CDR2 ANQGSEA, per germline. The whole variable domain, filled in from reference TRBV29-1 and TRBJ1-1, reads SAVISQKPSRDICQRGTSLTIQCQVDSQVTMMFWYRQQPGQSLTLIATANQGSEATYESGFVIDKFPISRPNLTFSTLTVSNMSPEDSSIYLCSVHPRDRGVNAEAFFGQGTRLTVV.

In its sample, this clonotype was seen many times. This chain connects TRBV6-1 to TRBJ1-5; TRBD1 agrees at 8 bases. The germline gives CDR1 MNHNS, CDR2 SASEGT. The CDR3 runs 14 residues. Trimming took 8 bases from V and 3 from J; bases not matched to a gene: 6. CDR3 region: CASSGGGFNQPQHF. The CDR3 region has the DNA TGTGCCAGCTCAGGGGGCGGTTTCAATCAGCCCCAGCATTTT.

As to this clonotype: A read error may be the cause here, since a much bigger clone is one base away. This chain uses TRBV12-3 or TRBV12-4 with TRBJ2-1, with 10 bases that match TRBD2. The ends lost 5 bases at V and 8 bases at J; junction bases unmatched: 12. CDR3 length: 16 residues. The CDR3 sequence is CASSPPAGGPRYEQFF. CDR3 DNA sequence: TGTGCCAGCAGTCCACCAGCGGGAGGGCCCAGGTATGAGCAGTTCTTC.

Comments on this clonotype: A much larger clone differs from this one at a single base, so this may be a read error. The chain has TRBV7-9 and TRBJ1-3; no reliable D call. Germline V gives CDR1 SEHNR, CDR2 FQNEAQ (reference sequence). There are 16 residues in the CDR3. V was trimmed by 0 bases and J by 0 bases, leaving 9 bases between them. CDR3 sequence: CASSLARPRSGNTIYF. The DNA for the CDR3 is TGTGCCAGCAGCTTAGCGAGACCGCGCTCTGGAAACACCATATATTTT.

Notes on this clonotype: This likely comes from a read error, as the CDR3 has no conserved phenylalanine or tryptophan at its end. V usage is TRBV11-3 and J usage is TRBJ2-1; 7 positions agree with TRBD2. The CDR3 is made up of 17 amino acids. The germline CDR1 and CDR2 sequences are SGHNT and YENEEA. CDR3 bases: TGTGCCAACAGCTTAGGTCGGGGGGAGTGGGGTGACGATGAGCAGTTCTTA. It encodes CANSLGRGEWGDDEQFL.

Comments on this clonotype: The junction differs from germline at one of its ends, possibly a read error. The CDR3 DNA reads as TGTGCAAGCAGTCCTCAGGGTCCAGATACGCAGTATTTT. Protein: CASSPQGPDTQYF. The J gene is TRBJ2-3, the V gene TRBV28; maybe TRBD1 (5 bases). The CDR3 length is 13 residues. The germline CDR1 and CDR2 sequences are MDHEN and SYDVKM.

Many counts were recorded for this clonotype. The chain joins TRBV29-1 to TRBJ2-5; 7 bases agree with TRBD1. The CDR3 is 14 amino acids. V lost 3 bases, J lost 0 bases, and 4 bases stayed unmatched. CDR1 and CDR2 from the germline V gene are SQVTM and ANQGSEA. CDR3 sequence: CSVEVRGYQETQYF. The CDR3 DNA is TGCAGCGTTGAGGTCAGGGGGTACCAAGAGACCCAGTACTTC. Drawing the rest from reference TRBV29-1 and TRBJ2-5, the complete variable domain is SAVISQKPSRDICQRGTSLTIQCQVDSQVTMMFWYRQQPGQSLTLIATANQGSEATYESGFVIDKFPISRPNLTFSTLTVSNMSPEDSSIYLCSVEVRGYQETQYFGPGTRLLVL.

Of note for this clonotype: Given the absence of the conserved phenylalanine or tryptophan at the CDR3 end, a read error is likely. This rearrangement joins TRBV5-1 to TRBJ2-3; 7 bases map to TRBD2. The V gene end was trimmed by 4 bases and the J gene end by 0 bases; junction bases not matched to a gene: 5. The V gene's germline CDR1 is SGHRS and CDR2 YFSETQ. The CDR3 totals 15 residues. The CDR3 DNA follows: TGCGCCAGCAGCGCCGGGAGGACGAGCACAGATACGCAGTATTCT. Amino acids: CASSAGRTSTDTQYS.

V and J are TRBV6-1 and TRBJ1-3; D not certain. Germline CDR1 and CDR2: MNHNS and SASEGT. The V end lost 0 bases, the J end lost 10 bases, and 16 bases lay between the germline ends. The CDR3 contains 15 residues. The CDR3 reads CASSEAGDYFGTIYF. The CDR3 nucleotides are TGTGCCAGCAGTGAAGCGGGAGACTACTTTGGAACCATATATTTT.

This clonotype was picked up a small number of times. Relative to the germline gene, one junction end is altered; a read error may explain this. The chain has TRBV6-5 and TRBJ2-5; D is possibly TRBD1 or TRBD2 (6 bases each). This CDR3 is 13 amino acids long. Germline V gene data show CDR1 as MNHEY and CDR2 as SVGAGI. CDR3 sequence (DNA): TGTGCCAGCGGCACCGCGGAGGGGGAGACTCAGTACTTC. It yields the protein CASGTAEGETQYF.

In its sample, this clonotype was seen once. No conserved phenylalanine or tryptophan is present at the end of the CDR3, so a read error is the likely explanation. The V and J genes are TRBV4-2 and TRBJ1-2; no clear D gene. This CDR3 is built from 13 residues. Germline assignment: CDR1 LGHNA and CDR2 YNFKEQ. V dropped 5 bases and J dropped 5 bases, with 12 bases sitting between them. CDR3 nucleotide sequence: TGTGCCAGCAGCTTTCGGGAAAAATATGGCTACACCCTC. It translates to CASSFREKYGYTL.